Following are 9 T cell receptor beta chains from one sample sequenced in a study of cytomegalovirus exposure and HLA in healthy donors (dated by TCRdb to about 2017). Receptors were amplified or captured by the immunoSEQ multiplex PCR assay. The multiplex PCR relied on a mix of 60 forward primers for TCR Vbeta segments and 13 reverse primers for TCR Jbeta segments. In its TCRdb copy, this immuneACCESS table keeps in-frame sequences only and misses some clones. Where compared with another copy, unresolved V genes explain less than half of these, and the others have no known cause. The table for this sample lists tens of thousands of clones. Over 9% of the sample goes to the ten largest clones. The specimen was PBMCs. The receptors were gathered from a woman aged 55-70 years in good health and CMV-seropositive.

The rearrangement joins TRBV5-1 to TRBJ1-5; a possible D gene is TRBD1 (5 bases). The V and J ends lost 0 bases and 7 bases respectively, with 14 bases between them. Germline V gene sequence: CDR1 SGHRS, CDR2 YFSETQ. CDR3 size: 15 residues. CDR3: CASSLAGVRGQPQHF. The CDR3 DNA follows: TGCGCCAGCAGCTTGGCTGGAGTTCGGGGGCAGCCCCAGCATTTT.

The chain couples TRBV5-1 to TRBJ2-7; D possibly corresponds to TRBD1 (5 bases). V gave up 0 bases and J gave up 4 bases, with 11 bases separating them. The CDR3 spans 14 residues. Germline CDR1 reads SGHRS; CDR2 reads YFSETQ. CDR3 loop: CASSLAGQAYEQYF. As DNA, the CDR3 is TGCGCCAGCAGCTTGGCAGGGCAAGCGTACGAGCAGTACTTC.

The V and J genes are TRBV5-4 and TRBJ1-3; 7 nucleotides agree with TRBD1. The V gene end was trimmed by 3 bases and the J gene end by 2 bases; junction bases not matched to a gene: 2. The CDR3 extends over 14 amino acids. The V gene's germline CDR1 is SGHNT and CDR2 YYREEE (reference sequence). The CDR3 loop reads CASSSTGAGNTIYF. The CDR3 DNA reads as TGTGCCAGCAGCTCAACAGGGGCTGGAAACACCATATATTTT.

The J gene is TRBJ2-7, the V gene TRBV7-6; a weak D match, TRBD2 (6 bases). The V end was cut by 3 bases, the J end by 3 bases, with 12 bases between. CDR1 is SGHVS, CDR2 FNYEAQ, per germline. CDR3 size: 14 residues. The CDR3 bases are TGTGCCAGCAGCTTGTGGCGGGGCCACTACGAGCAGTACTTC. Amino acid sequence: CASSLWRGHYEQYF.

The chain has TRBV7-6 and TRBJ2-6; possible D gene TRBD2, 5 bases. This CDR3 has 16 amino acids. The germline CDR1 and CDR2 sequences are SGHVS and FNYEAQ. V lost 5 bases to trimming and J lost 6 bases, with 17 bases between them. Here the CDR3 reads CASSPREGRTANVLTF. CDR3 in DNA: TGTGCCAGCAGCCCCCGTGAGGGCCGGACGGCCAACGTCCTGACTTTC.

The CDR3 DNA sequence: TGTGCCAGCTCACGGGACAGCTTTCAGCCCCAGCATTTT. Protein product: CASSRDSFQPQHF. V gene TRBV18 combines with J gene TRBJ1-5, with TRBD1 matching over 7 bases. The trim removed 4 bases at V and 6 bases at J, leaving 3 bases unmatched. The CDR3 has 13 residues. Looked up from germline, CDR1 is KGHSH and CDR2 is LQKENI.

The CDR3, as DNA: TGTGCCAGCAACGGAGGGGAGACCCAGTACTTC. Protein: CASNGGETQYF. This chain connects TRBV25-1 to TRBJ2-5; D is perhaps TRBD2 (6 bases). CDR3 length equals 11 residues. V was trimmed by 7 bases and J by 5 bases, leaving 8 bases between them. The germline gives CDR1 MGHDK, CDR2 SYGVNS.

The V call is TRBV6-6, the J call TRBJ2-7; 7 bases are a match to TRBD2. J lost 5 bases, V lost 0 bases, and 7 bases had no gene match. Germline assignment: CDR1 MNHNY and CDR2 SVGAGI (reference sequence). The CDR3 covers 15 residues. The CDR3 nucleotides read TGTGCCAGCAGTTACTCTAGCGGGTATGACAACGAGCAGTACTTC. Its translation: CASSYSSGYDNEQYF.

The chain recombines TRBV28 with TRBJ2-3; 8 bases align to TRBD2. With 8 bases clipped from V and 0 bases from J, the junction kept 19 bases outside the gene matches. The V gene's germline CDR1 is MDHEN and CDR2 SYDVKM. The CDR3 is 19 amino acids. The CDR3 is CASSLGRGASSYSTDTQYF. The CDR3 bases are TGTGCCAGCTCTCTGGGGCGGGGGGCCTCTTCATATAGCACAGATACGCAGTATTTT.